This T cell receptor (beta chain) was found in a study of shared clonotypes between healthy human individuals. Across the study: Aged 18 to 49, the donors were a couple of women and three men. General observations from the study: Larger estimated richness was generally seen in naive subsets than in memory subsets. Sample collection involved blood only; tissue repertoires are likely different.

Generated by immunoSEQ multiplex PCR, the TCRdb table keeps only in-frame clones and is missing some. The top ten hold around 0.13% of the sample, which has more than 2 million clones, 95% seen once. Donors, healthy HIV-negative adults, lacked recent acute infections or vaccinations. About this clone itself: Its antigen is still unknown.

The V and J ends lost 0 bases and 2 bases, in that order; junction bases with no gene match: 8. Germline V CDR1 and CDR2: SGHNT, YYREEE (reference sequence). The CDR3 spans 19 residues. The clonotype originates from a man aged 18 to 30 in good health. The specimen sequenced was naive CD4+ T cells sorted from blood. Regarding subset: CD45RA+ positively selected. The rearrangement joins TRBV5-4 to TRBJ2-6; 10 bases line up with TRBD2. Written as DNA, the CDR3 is TGTGCCAGCAGCTTGGGACTGCTAGCGGGAGTGGCTGGGGCCAACGTCCTGACTTTC. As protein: CASSLGLLAGVAGANVLTF.